Listed below are T cell receptor beta chains from one sample, sequenced in a study of T cells in Graves' hyperthyroidism and ophthalmopathy. TCRdb analysed the multiplex PCR reads with MiXCR anew, one entry per CDR3 protein. The sample yields around 600,000 distinct CDR3 sequences, over 40% seen once. The sample taken for sequencing was peripheral blood or thyroid tissue (not recorded which). The origin of the receptors is an adult man with Graves' disease, either hyperthyroidism or ophthalmopathy (not recorded which). The CDR3 runs from the conserved cysteine through the conserved F or W. Each record gives: V gene, J gene, D gene, clone size, CDR3 protein, CDR3 DNA. D genes are given only for firm matches. Clone size is not always given. Where it is, it says once, few, many or a class for expanded clones.

V: TRBV7-2; J: TRBJ2-5; D: -; size: -; CDR3: CASKPGPETQYF; DNA: TGTGCCAGCAAGCCGGGCCCAGAGACCCAGTACTTC
V: TRBV7-2; J: TRBJ2-7; D: -; size: few; CDR3: CASSVRDTYEQYF; DNA: TGTGCCAGCAGCGTCCGGGACACCTACGAGCAGTACTTC
V: TRBV6-5; J: TRBJ1-2; D: -; size: -; CDR3: CASSLRSGEGYTF; DNA: TGTGCCAGCAGTTTACGCTCCGGGGAGGGCTACACCTTC
V: TRBV29-1; J: TRBJ1-2; D: TRBD1; size: many; CDR3: CSVEDRASNYGYTF; DNA: TGCAGCGTTGAGGACAGGGCCTCTAACTATGGCTACACCTTC
V: TRBV7-9; J: TRBJ2-6; D: TRBD1; size: -; CDR3: CASSLGTGSLSGANVLTF; DNA: TGTGCCAGCAGCTTGGGGACAGGGAGCCTCTCTGGGGCCAACGTCCTGACTTTC
V: TRBV25-1; J: TRBJ2-7; D: -; size: many; CDR3: CASSEMGRFEQYF; DNA: TGTGCCAGCAGTGAGATGGGTAGATTCGAGCAGTACTTC
V: TRBV7-9; J: TRBJ2-7; D: -; size: few; CDR3: CASSGRDTEQYF; DNA: TGTGCCAGCAGCGGGAGAGATACAGAGCAGTACTTC
V: TRBV7-6; J: TRBJ2-5; D: TRBD2; size: -; CDR3: CASSPGLAGGFQETQYF; DNA: TGTGCCAGCAGCCCGGGACTAGCGGGAGGATTCCAAGAGACCCAGTACTTC
V: TRBV7-2; J: TRBJ1-2; D: TRBD1; size: -; CDR3: CASSETTGGPNYGYTF; DNA: TGTGCCAGCAGCGAAACCACAGGGGGCCCTAACTATGGCTACACCTTC
V: TRBV4-1; J: TRBJ1-1; D: -; size: -; CDR3: CASSSQDTEAFF; DNA: TGCGCCAGCAGCTCCCAGGACACTGAAGCTTTCTTT
V: TRBV7-9; J: TRBJ1-6; D: TRBD1; size: -; CDR3: CASSPDRGQDSPLHF; DNA: TGTGCCAGCAGCCCGGACAGGGGGCAGGATTCACCCCTCCACTTT
V: TRBV7-2; J: TRBJ1-1; D: -; size: once; CDR3: CASSYRILNTEAFF; DNA: TGTGCCAGCAGCTACAGGATTCTGAACACTGAAGCTTTCTTT
V: TRBV20-1; J: TRBJ1-4; D: -; size: once; CDR3: CSARMSHDEKLFF; DNA: TGCAGTGCTAGAATGAGTCACGATGAAAAACTGTTTTTT
V: TRBV19; J: TRBJ1-1; D: -; size: -; CDR3: CASTVGANTEAFF; DNA: TGTGCTAGTACGGTTGGGGCGAACACTGAAGCTTTCTTT
V: TRBV29-1; J: TRBJ2-7; D: -; size: many; CDR3: CSVGWGSAYEQYF; DNA: TGCAGCGTTGGATGGGGGAGCGCCTACGAGCAGTACTTC
V: TRBV12-3/TRBV12-4; J: TRBJ2-6; D: TRBD1; size: many; CDR3: CASSLRQGAGANVLTF; DNA: TGTGCCAGCAGCCTCAGACAGGGTGCGGGGGCCAACGTCCTGACTTTC
V: TRBV2; J: TRBJ1-1; D: -; size: many; CDR3: CASMDTEAFF; DNA: TGTGCCAGCATGGACACTGAAGCTTTCTTT
V: TRBV7-2; J: TRBJ2-7; D: -; size: -; CDR3: CASSLDGSFYEQYF; DNA: TGTGCCAGCAGCTTAGACGGGAGTTTCTACGAGCAGTACTTC
V: TRBV7-2; J: TRBJ1-4; D: -; size: -; CDR3: CASSYRQEEKLFF; DNA: TGTGCCAGCAGCTACCGACAGGAAGAAAAACTGTTTTTT
V: TRBV19; J: TRBJ1-1; D: -; size: -; CDR3: CAWSVFPGAVNTEAFF; DNA: TGTGCCTGGAGTGTCTTCCCGGGAGCCGTGAACACTGAAGCTTTCTTT
V: TRBV24-1; J: TRBJ2-6; D: TRBD1; size: -; CDR3: CATSGTTQGHGANVLTF; DNA: TGTGCCACCAGTGGAACGACACAGGGGCACGGGGCCAACGTCCTGACTTTC
V: TRBV7-2; J: TRBJ1-4; D: TRBD1; size: -; CDR3: CASSPRGTDEKLFF; DNA: TGTGCCAGCAGCCCCCGAGGGACAGATGAAAAACTGTTTTTT
V: TRBV2; J: TRBJ1-2; D: TRBD1; size: -; CDR3: CAAGGWDGYTF; DNA: TGTGCCGCAGGGGGCTGGGATGGCTACACCTTC
V: TRBV2; J: TRBJ2-7; D: -; size: -; CDR3: CASTRAGTYEQYF; DNA: TGTGCCAGCACTAGGGCCGGGACCTACGAGCAGTACTTC
V: TRBV7-9; J: TRBJ2-5; D: -; size: -; CDR3: CASSFAGKETQYF; DNA: TGTGCCAGCAGCTTTGCCGGGAAAGAGACCCAGTACTTC
V: TRBV20-1; J: TRBJ1-2; D: -; size: -; CDR3: CSARGGFMTGYTF; DNA: TGCAGTGCTAGAGGGGGATTTATGACGGGCTACACCTTC
V: TRBV7-2; J: TRBJ2-7; D: TRBD2; size: -; CDR3: CASSLALSITSGFSYEQYF; DNA: TGTGCCAGCAGCTTAGCCCTATCAATTACTAGCGGCTTCTCCTACGAGCAGTACTTC
V: TRBV10-2; J: TRBJ1-1; D: -; size: many; CDR3: CASMVASNTEAFF; DNA: TGCGCCAGCATGGTTGCTTCGAACACTGAAGCTTTCTTT
V: TRBV20-1; J: TRBJ1-4; D: -; size: -; CDR3: CSARRGAANEKLFF; DNA: TGCAGTGCTCGCCGGGGGGCGGCTAATGAAAAACTGTTTTTT
V: TRBV29-1; J: TRBJ1-1; D: -; size: medium-sized; CDR3: CSVDGLGQGGLNTEAFF; DNA: TGCAGCGTTGACGGATTGGGGCAGGGAGGCTTGAACACTGAAGCTTTCTTT
V: TRBV19; J: TRBJ1-6; D: TRBD1; size: many; CDR3: CASSIGQGNSPLHF; DNA: TGTGCCAGTAGTATTGGACAGGGGAATTCACCCCTCCACTTT
V: TRBV20-1; J: TRBJ1-2; D: TRBD1; size: -; CDR3: CSARDSTGWAYGYTF; DNA: TGCAGTGCTAGAGACTCGACAGGGTGGGCTTATGGCTACACCTTC
V: TRBV7-2; J: TRBJ1-2; D: -; size: few; CDR3: CASSYPLGAVHYGYTF; DNA: TGTGCCAGCAGCTATCCCCTCGGGGCAGTTCACTATGGCTACACCTTC
V: TRBV4-1; J: TRBJ1-4; D: -; size: -; CDR3: CASSQEGVGLSNEKLFF; DNA: TGCGCCAGCAGCCAAGAAGGTGTGGGACTGAGTAATGAAAAACTGTTTTTT
V: TRBV25-1; J: TRBJ1-5; D: -; size: -; CDR3: CASSEWGPGNQPQHF; DNA: TGTGCCAGCAGTGAATGGGGGCCCGGCAATCAGCCCCAGCATTTT
V: TRBV7-2; J: TRBJ1-1; D: TRBD1; size: many; CDR3: CASTEQGTNTEAFF; DNA: TGTGCCAGCACCGAACAGGGGACGAACACTGAAGCTTTCTTT
V: TRBV7-9; J: TRBJ2-5; D: TRBD1; size: -; CDR3: CASSFEGAVGEETQYF; DNA: TGTGCCAGCAGCTTTGAGGGGGCGGTTGGTGAAGAGACCCAGTACTTC
V: TRBV7-9; J: TRBJ2-7; D: -; size: once; CDR3: CASSSTDRRDHEQYF; DNA: TGTGCCAGCAGCTCGACGGACAGGAGGGACCACGAGCAGTACTTC
V: TRBV20-1; J: TRBJ2-2; D: -; size: -; CDR3: CSATRTGELFF; DNA: TGCAGTGCAACCAGAACCGGGGAGCTGTTTTTT
V: TRBV9; J: TRBJ1-2; D: -; size: -; CDR3: CASSLNGHNYGYTF; DNA: TGTGCCAGCAGTTTAAATGGACACAACTATGGCTACACCTTC
V: TRBV7-9; J: TRBJ2-7; D: TRBD1; size: -; CDR3: CASSQGTGTQPQYF; DNA: TGTGCCAGCAGCCAAGGGACAGGGACTCAGCCCCAGTACTTC
V: TRBV7-2; J: TRBJ1-1; D: -; size: -; CDR3: CASSPSPPGMNTEAFF; DNA: TGTGCCAGCAGCCCCTCACCGCCTGGGATGAACACTGAAGCTTTCTTT
V: TRBV29-1; J: TRBJ2-2; D: -; size: few; CDR3: CSVDGTGELFF; DNA: TGCAGCGTTGATGGTACCGGGGAGCTGTTTTTT
V: TRBV12-3/TRBV12-4; J: TRBJ1-1; D: TRBD1; size: many; CDR3: CASSPGTGTEAFF; DNA: TGTGCCAGCAGCCCCGGGACAGGGACTGAAGCTTTCTTT